This T cell receptor beta chain was captured in a study of molecular identifiers for immune sequencing clone quantification. Across the whole study: Five portions were made in replicates from RNA of about 21,000 or 97,000 naive CD8 cells, and four underwent sequencing. Regarding the study as a whole: Effector cells had over 97% of their molecules in clones above 20 RNA copies, while naive cells had under 1%.

TCRdb re-analysed the PCR reads in MiXCR, keeping a single row per CDR3 protein. This table has about 63,000 distinct CDR3 sequences, over 15% appearing once. As regards this clonotype: Its antigen is as yet unknown. Relative to the germline gene, one junction end is altered; a read error may explain this.

The V gene's germline CDR1 is SGHRS and CDR2 YFSETQ. This CDR3 spans 15 amino acids. Material: naive CD8+ T cells from blood, with Jurkat cell RNA spiked in. Subset defined: FACS-sorted CD8+CD4-CCR7+CD45RA+ naive T cells. This receptor was obtained from a human donor in good health. Some libraries in this study had Jurkat cell RNA spiked in. The chain employs TRBV5-1 and TRBJ2-1; D perhaps matches TRBD1 (6 bases). DNA for the CDR3: TGCGCCAGCAGCTTCGGGGACACCCACTACAATGGGCAGTTCTTC. It codes for CASSFGDTHYNGQFF.